This entry lists 17 T cell receptor beta chains sequenced from one sample in a study of OX40 agonist ivuxolimab in advanced cancers. The protocol was immunoSEQ multiplex PCR, while the TCRdb copy is restricted to in-frame clones and leaves out a portion. The sample carries roughly 89,000 clones, over 80% recorded once. The sequencing used CD4+ or CD8+ T cells sorted from blood, collected in a trial of the OX40 agonist ivuxolimab. The receptors stem from an adult with an advanced solid tumor such as melanoma, head and neck, liver or kidney cancer.

J is TRBJ2-1 and V is TRBV20-1; no clear D. Deletions cut 3 bases from V and 12 bases from J, with 9 bases between. Germline CDR1 DFQATT, CDR2 SNEGSKA (reference sequence). The CDR3 runs to 10 residues. CDR3 sequence reads: CSASQLRQFF. The CDR3 DNA follows: TGCAGTGCTAGTCAGCTCCGGCAGTTCTTC.

This clone appeared a single time. The rearrangement uses TRBV5-1 and TRBJ1-2; no firm D call. Trimming removed 2 bases at V and 6 bases at J, with 17 bases between. Germline V gene data show CDR1 as SGHRS and CDR2 as YFSETQ. CDR3 size: 15 residues. CDR3 bases: TGCGCCAGCAGCTTTGAATCTGGGGTTGGGGATGGCTACACCTTC. This codes for CASSFESGVGDGYTF.

CDR3 in DNA: TGCGCCAGCAGCCAAGTGGGTAGGGCTAACTATGGCTACACCTTC. As protein: CASSQVGRANYGYTF. V is TRBV4-1 and J is TRBJ1-2, with D unclear. V was shortened by 1 base and J by 0 bases, with 9 bases between the two germline ends. In germline, CDR1 is MGHRA, CDR2 YSYEKL. The CDR3 runs to 15 residues.

The chain carries TRBV29-1 and TRBJ2-4; 11 bases line up with TRBD1. Germline V gives CDR1 SQVTM, CDR2 ANQGSEA. The CDR3 is 14 residues long. J gave up 8 bases and V 8 bases, and 11 bases lay outside the gene matches. The CDR3 here is CSSGTGGSGDIQYF. DNA for the CDR3: TGCAGCTCCGGGACAGGGGGATCAGGGGACATTCAGTACTTC.

This clone was observed a few times. This chain joins TRBV30 and TRBJ2-3; D gene uncertain. Germline CDR1 and CDR2: GTSNPN and SVGIG (reference sequence). The CDR3 sequence is 14 residues long. The ends were cut back, 4 bases at V and 0 bases at J, with 11 bases in the middle. CDR3 loop: CAWTQVRSTDTQYF. In nucleotides, the CDR3 is TGTGCCTGGACGCAGGTCCGGAGCACAGATACGCAGTATTTT.

The V gene is TRBV5-1, the J gene TRBJ2-1; D gene unclear. Germline CDR1 is SGHRS and CDR2 is YFSETQ. V lost 2 bases, J lost 8 bases, and 11 bases lay in between. This CDR3 is built from 13 residues. The CDR3, as DNA: TGCGCCAGCAGCTTTGGCCAGTCCGATGAGCAGTTCTTC. Amino acids: CASSFGQSDEQFF.

The genes are TRBV7-8 and TRBJ2-1; D possibly corresponds to TRBD2 (5 bases). The CDR3 totals 17 residues. Germline loops: CDR1 SGHVS, CDR2 FQNEAQ. Between the trimmed V and J ends, which lost 4 bases and 8 bases, there was a span of 24 bases. DNA for the CDR3: TGTGCCAGCAGCTCGCCCACCGGGGAAGTCCCTCGGGATGAGCAGTTCTTC. Amino acid sequence: CASSSPTGEVPRDEQFF.

This rearrangement joins TRBV10-3 to TRBJ2-5; D is uncertain. This CDR3 spans 14 amino acids. V was pared by 3 bases and J by 2 bases, with 10 bases between. The germline V gene encodes CDR1 ENHRY and CDR2 SYGVKD. As DNA, the CDR3 is TGTGCCATCAGTGACACCCTTCTACAAGAGACCCAGTACTTC. Amino acids: CAISDTLLQETQYF.

A note on this clone: Additional DNA sequences in this sample encode the identical CDR3. The gene calls are TRBV6-5 and TRBJ2-7; the match to TRBD1 covers 7 bases. Germline V CDR1 and CDR2: MNHEY, SVGAGI. The V gene end was trimmed by 7 bases and the J gene end by 10 bases; junction bases not matched to a gene: 10. The CDR3 consists of 12 residues. CDR3 nucleotides: TGTGCCAGCACCACACGACAGGGTGTACAGTACTTC. Encoded protein: CASTTRQGVQYF.

V and J are TRBV9 and TRBJ1-5; possible D gene TRBD1, 6 bases. The CDR3 extends over 15 amino acids. V was cut by 4 bases and J by 3 bases, with 14 bases left in between. Per the germline V gene, CDR1 is SGDLS and CDR2 is YYNGEE. CDR3 sequence (DNA): TGTGCCAGCAGCCCCCAGGGGAATACCAATCAGCCCCAGCATTTT. This codes for CASSPQGNTNQPQHF.

The chain employs TRBV13 and TRBJ2-3, with 11 positions matching TRBD2. CDR1 PRHDT and CDR2 FYEKMQ come from the germline V gene (reference sequence). The CDR3 has 16 residues. V lost 3 bases to trimming and J lost 2 bases; unmatched junction nucleotides: 4. CDR3 sequence (DNA): TGTGCCAGCAGCTTTAGACTAGCGGGAAACACAGATACGCAGTATTTT. It specifies CASSFRLAGNTDTQYF.

The CDR3 nucleotides are TGTGCCAGCAGGCCGGGACAGGCGCGCATATACGAGCAGTACTTC. Its translation: CASRPGQARIYEQYF. The chain recombines TRBV6-5 with TRBJ2-7; 8 nucleotides align to TRBD1. V dropped 6 bases and J dropped 4; count of bases not matched to a gene: 11. CDR1 is MNHEY and CDR2 is SVGAGI in the germline V gene. There are 15 residues in the CDR3.

The rearrangement links TRBV7-3 to TRBJ2-2; 13 bases are a match to TRBD2. V gave up 3 bases and J gave up 5 bases; unmatched junction bases: 15. This CDR3 region has 20 residues. Germline assignment: CDR1 SGHTA and CDR2 FQGTGA. The CDR3: CASSFLASGTSGTGTGELFF. The CDR3 DNA sequence: TGTGCCAGCAGCTTTCTAGCGTCCGGGACTAGCGGGACGGGGACCGGGGAGCTGTTTTTT.

This clone is a singleton in its sample. The V call is TRBV18, the J call TRBJ2-7; unclear D gene. The length of the CDR3 is 12 residues. Trimming took 3 bases from V and 7 from J, leaving 10 bases between them. Germline V gives CDR1 KGHSH, CDR2 LQKENI. CDR3 amino acids: CASSPERIEQYF. The CDR3 DNA follows: TGTGCCAGCTCACCCGAAAGAATAGAGCAGTACTTC.

The chain links TRBV2 to TRBJ2-2, with D hard to call. V lost 7 bases and J 3 bases, leaving 18 bases between the germline ends. This CDR3 region has 16 residues. The germline V gene has CDR1 SNHLY and CDR2 FYNNEI. The CDR3 loop is CASTVRAASYTGELFF. DNA for the CDR3: TGTGCCAGCACTGTCCGTGCGGCCTCCTACACCGGGGAGCTGTTTTTT.

V gene TRBV19 combines with J gene TRBJ2-3; perhaps TRBD2 as D (6 bases). The CDR3 length is 17 residues. Germline V lookup: CDR1 LNHDA, CDR2 SQIVND (reference sequence). Trimming stripped 3 bases from V and 2 bases from J, with 18 bases between. The CDR3 DNA is TGTGCCAGTAGTATCCGACGGGCCGGGAGATACACAGATACGCAGTATTTT. It is translated as CASSIRRAGRYTDTQYF.

V usage is TRBV10-2 and J usage is TRBJ2-5; D might be TRBD1 (6 bases). The CDR3 is 14 residues long. Trimming took 5 bases from V and 3 from J, leaving 13 bases between them. The germline CDR1 and CDR2 sequences are WSHSY and SAAADI. The CDR3 reads CASSRGQLKETQYF. For the CDR3, the DNA is TGCGCCAGCAGTCGAGGACAGCTTAAAGAGACCCAGTACTTC.